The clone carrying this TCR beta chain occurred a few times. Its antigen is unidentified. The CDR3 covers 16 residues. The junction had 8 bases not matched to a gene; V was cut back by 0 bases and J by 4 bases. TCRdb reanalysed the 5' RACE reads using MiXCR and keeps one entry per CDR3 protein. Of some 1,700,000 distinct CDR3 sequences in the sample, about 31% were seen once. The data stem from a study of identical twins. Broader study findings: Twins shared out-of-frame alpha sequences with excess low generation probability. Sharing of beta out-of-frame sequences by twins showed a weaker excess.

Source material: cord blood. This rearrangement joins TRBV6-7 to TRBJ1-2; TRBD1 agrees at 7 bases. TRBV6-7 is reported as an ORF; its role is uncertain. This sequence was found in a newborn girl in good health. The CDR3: CASSYSPDRRGYGYTF. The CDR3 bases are TGTGCCAGCAGTTACTCGCCGGACAGGAGAGGCTATGGCTACACCTTC.